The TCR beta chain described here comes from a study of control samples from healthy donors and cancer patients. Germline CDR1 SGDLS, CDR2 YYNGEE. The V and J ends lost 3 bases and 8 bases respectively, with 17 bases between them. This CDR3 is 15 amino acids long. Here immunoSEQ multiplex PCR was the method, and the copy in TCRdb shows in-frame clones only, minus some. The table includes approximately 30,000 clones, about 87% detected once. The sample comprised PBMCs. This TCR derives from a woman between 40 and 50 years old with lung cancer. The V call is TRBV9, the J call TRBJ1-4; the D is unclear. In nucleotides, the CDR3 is TGTGCCAGCAGCGCCGACCATGGGCTGGGCGAAAAACTGTTTTTT. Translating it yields CASSADHGLGEKLFF.